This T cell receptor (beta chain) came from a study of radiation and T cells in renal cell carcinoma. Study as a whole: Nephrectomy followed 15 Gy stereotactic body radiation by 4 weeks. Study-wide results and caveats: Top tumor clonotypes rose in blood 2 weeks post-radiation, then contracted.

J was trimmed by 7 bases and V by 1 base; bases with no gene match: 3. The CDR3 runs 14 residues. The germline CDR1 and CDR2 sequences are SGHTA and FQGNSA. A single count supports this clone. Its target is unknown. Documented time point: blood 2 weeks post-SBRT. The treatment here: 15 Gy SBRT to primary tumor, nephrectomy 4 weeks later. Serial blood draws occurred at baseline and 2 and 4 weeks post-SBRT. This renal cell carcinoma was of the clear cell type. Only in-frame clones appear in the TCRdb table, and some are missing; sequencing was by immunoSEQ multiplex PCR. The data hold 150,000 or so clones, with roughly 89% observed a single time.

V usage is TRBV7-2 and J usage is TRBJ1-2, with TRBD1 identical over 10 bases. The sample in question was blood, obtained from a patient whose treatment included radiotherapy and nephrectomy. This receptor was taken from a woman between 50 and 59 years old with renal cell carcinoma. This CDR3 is CASSLGGTGAGYTF. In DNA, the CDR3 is TGTGCCAGCAGCTTAGGAGGGACAGGGGCTGGCTACACCTTC.